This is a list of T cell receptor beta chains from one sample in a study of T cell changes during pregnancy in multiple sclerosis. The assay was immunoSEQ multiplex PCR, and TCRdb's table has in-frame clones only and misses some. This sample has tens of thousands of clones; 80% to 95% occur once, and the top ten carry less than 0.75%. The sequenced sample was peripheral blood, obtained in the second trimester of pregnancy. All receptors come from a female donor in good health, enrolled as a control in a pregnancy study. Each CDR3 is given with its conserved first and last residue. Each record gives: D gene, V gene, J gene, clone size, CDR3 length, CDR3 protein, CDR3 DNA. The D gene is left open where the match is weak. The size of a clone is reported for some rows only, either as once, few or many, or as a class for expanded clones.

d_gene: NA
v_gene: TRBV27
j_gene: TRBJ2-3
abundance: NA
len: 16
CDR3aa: CASSLDRGLGTDTQYF
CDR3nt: TGTGCCAGCAGTTTAGATAGGGGACTGGGCACAGATACGCAGTATTTT

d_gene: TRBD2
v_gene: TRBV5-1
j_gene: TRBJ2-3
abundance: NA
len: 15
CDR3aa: CASSPLAGEADTQYF
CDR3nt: TGCGCCAGCAGCCCACTAGCGGGGGAGGCAGATACGCAGTATTTT

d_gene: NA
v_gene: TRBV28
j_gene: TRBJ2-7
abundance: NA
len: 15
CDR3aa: CASSSPGGASYEQYF
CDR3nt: TGTGCCAGCAGTTCCCCTGGGGGCGCTTCCTACGAGCAGTACTTC

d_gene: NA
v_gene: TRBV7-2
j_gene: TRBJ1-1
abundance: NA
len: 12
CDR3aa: CASSLVGGLAFF
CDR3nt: TGTGCCAGCAGCTTAGTCGGGGGTTTGGCTTTCTTT

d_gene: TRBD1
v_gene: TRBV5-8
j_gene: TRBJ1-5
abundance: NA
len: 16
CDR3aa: CASSLMVGGVNQPQHF
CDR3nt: TGTGCCAGCAGCTTAATGGTAGGGGGCGTCAATCAGCCCCAGCATTTT

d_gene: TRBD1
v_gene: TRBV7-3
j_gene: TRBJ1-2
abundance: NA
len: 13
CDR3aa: CASSLGTDYGYTF
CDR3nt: TGTGCCAGCAGCTTAGGGACAGATTATGGCTACACCTTC

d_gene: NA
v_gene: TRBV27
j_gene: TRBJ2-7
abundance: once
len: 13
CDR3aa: CASSFRGNSPLYF
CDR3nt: TGTGCCAGCAGTTTTAGAGGTAACTCTCCTCTTTACTTC

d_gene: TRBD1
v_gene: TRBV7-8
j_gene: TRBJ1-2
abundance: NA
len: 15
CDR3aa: CASSTLGTGIHGYTF
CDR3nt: TGTGCCAGCAGCACCCTAGGGACAGGGATCCATGGCTACACCTTC

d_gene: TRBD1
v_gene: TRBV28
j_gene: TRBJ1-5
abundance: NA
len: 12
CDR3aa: CASRTGNQPQHF
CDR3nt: TGTGCCAGCAGGACAGGGAATCAGCCCCAGCATTTT

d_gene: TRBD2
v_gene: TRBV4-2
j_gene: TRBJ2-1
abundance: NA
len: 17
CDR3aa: CASSQIWGAGGLNEQFF
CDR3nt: TGTGCCAGCAGCCAAATTTGGGGAGCGGGGGGCCTCAATGAGCAGTTCTTC

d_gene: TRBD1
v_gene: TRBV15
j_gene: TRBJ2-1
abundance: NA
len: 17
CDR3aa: CATSDTGATEPYNEQFF
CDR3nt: TGTGCCACCAGTGATACAGGGGCGACCGAACCCTACAATGAGCAGTTCTTC

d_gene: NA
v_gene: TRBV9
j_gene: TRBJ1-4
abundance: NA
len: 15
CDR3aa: CASKRGGLTNEKLFF
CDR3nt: TGTGCCAGCAAAAGAGGGGGTCTAACTAATGAAAAACTGTTTTTT

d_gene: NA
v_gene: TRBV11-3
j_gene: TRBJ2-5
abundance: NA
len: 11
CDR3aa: CASSFGETQYF
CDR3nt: TGTGCCAGCAGCTTCGGTGAGACCCAGTACTTC

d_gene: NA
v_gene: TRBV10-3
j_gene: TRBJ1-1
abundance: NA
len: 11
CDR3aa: CAISADTEAFF
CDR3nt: TGTGCCATCAGTGCGGACACTGAAGCTTTCTTT

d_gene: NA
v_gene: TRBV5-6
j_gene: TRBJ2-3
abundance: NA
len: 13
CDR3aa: CASSATVTDTQYF
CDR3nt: TGTGCCAGCAGCGCAACTGTCACAGATACGCAGTATTTT

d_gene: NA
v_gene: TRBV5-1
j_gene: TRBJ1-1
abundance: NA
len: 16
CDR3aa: CASSFMNSFMNTEAFF
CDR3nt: TGCGCCAGCAGCTTCATGAACAGTTTCATGAACACTGAAGCTTTCTTT

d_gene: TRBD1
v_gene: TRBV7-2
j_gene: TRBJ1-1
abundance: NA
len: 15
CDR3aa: CASSSGQGRVAEAFF
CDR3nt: TGTGCCAGCAGCTCGGGACAGGGGAGGGTTGCTGAAGCTTTCTTT

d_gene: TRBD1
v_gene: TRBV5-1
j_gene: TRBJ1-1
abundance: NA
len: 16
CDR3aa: CASSLAAGGMNTEAFF
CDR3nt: TGCGCCAGCAGCTTGGCCGCAGGGGGCATGAACACTGAAGCTTTCTTT

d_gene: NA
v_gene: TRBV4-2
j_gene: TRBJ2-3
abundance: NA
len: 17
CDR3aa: CASSQERAGLNTDTQYF
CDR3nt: TGTGCCAGCAGCCAAGAGAGGGCGGGACTCAACACAGATACGCAGTATTTT

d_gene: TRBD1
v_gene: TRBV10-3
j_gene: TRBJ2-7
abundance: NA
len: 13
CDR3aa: CAIRTGTGSEQYF
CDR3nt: TGTGCCATCAGGACCGGGACAGGGAGCGAGCAGTACTTC

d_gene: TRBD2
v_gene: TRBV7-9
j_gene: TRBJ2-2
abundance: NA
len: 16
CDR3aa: CASSSSGGAHTGELFF
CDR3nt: TGTGCCAGCAGCTCTAGCGGGGGAGCCCACACCGGGGAGCTGTTTTTT

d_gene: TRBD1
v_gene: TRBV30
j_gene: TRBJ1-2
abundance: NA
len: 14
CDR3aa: CAWSAGQGAWDYTF
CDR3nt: TGTGCCTGGAGTGCGGGACAGGGGGCCTGGGACTACACCTTC

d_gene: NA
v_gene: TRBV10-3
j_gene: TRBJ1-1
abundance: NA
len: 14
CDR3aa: CAIRTLAVNTEAFF
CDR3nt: TGTGCCATCAGGACCCTGGCGGTGAACACTGAAGCTTTCTTT

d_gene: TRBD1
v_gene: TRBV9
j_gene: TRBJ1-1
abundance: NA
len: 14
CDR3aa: CASSHDTGTGEAFF
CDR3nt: TGTGCCAGCAGCCACGATACCGGGACAGGGGAAGCTTTCTTT

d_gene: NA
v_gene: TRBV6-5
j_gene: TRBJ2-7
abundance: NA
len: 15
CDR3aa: CASSRLSGVTYEQYF
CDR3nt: TGTGCCAGCAGTAGGCTTTCGGGAGTTACCTACGAGCAGTACTTC

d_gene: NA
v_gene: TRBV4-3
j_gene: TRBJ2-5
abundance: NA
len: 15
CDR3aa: CASSQDLASQETQYF
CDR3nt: TGCGCCAGCAGCCAAGATCTTGCCAGTCAAGAGACCCAGTACTTC

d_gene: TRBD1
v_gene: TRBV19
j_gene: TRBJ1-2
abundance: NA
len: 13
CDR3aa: CASTHQGADGYTF
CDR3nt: TGTGCCAGTACCCATCAGGGGGCGGATGGCTACACCTTC

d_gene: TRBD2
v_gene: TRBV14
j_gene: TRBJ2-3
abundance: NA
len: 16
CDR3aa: CASSQDKRGGGDTQYF
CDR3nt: TGTGCCAGCAGCCAAGATAAGCGGGGGGGAGGGGATACGCAGTATTTT

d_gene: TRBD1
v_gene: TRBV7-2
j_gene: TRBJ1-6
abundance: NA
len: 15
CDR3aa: CASSRSGQGGLALHF
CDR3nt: TGTGCCAGCAGCCGGTCCGGACAGGGGGGTCTGGCCCTCCACTTT

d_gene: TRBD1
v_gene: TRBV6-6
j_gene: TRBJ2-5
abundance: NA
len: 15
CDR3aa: CASSYTRTGAETQYF
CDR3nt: TGTGCCAGCAGTTACACTCGGACAGGGGCAGAGACCCAGTACTTC

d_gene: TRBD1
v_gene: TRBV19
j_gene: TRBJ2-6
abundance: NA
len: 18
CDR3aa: CASSRGDRAISGANVLTF
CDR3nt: TGTGCCAGTAGTAGGGGGGACAGGGCGATCTCTGGGGCCAACGTCCTGACTTTC

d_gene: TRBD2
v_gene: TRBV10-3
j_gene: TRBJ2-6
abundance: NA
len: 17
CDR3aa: CAISASGGSSGANVLTF
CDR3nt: TGTGCCATCAGTGCTAGCGGGGGGAGCTCTGGGGCCAACGTCCTGACTTTC

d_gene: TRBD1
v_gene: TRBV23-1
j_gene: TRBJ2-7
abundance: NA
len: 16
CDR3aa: CASSQSQDRLTYEQYF
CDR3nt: TGCGCCAGCAGTCAATCGCAGGACAGGCTCACCTACGAGCAGTACTTC

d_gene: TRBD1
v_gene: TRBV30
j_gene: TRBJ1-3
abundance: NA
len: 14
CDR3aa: CAWSGTGGTNTIYF
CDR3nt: TGTGCCTGGAGCGGGACAGGGGGTACAAACACCATATATTTT

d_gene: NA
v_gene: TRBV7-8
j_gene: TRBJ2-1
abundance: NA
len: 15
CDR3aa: CASSLTASAFNEQFF
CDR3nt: TGTGCCAGCAGCTTAACGGCTAGCGCCTTCAATGAGCAGTTCTTC

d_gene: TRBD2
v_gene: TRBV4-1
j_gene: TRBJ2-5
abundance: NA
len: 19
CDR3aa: CASSQDGASGGPLQETQYF
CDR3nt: TGCGCCAGCAGCCAAGATGGGGCTAGCGGGGGCCCCCTCCAAGAGACCCAGTACTTC

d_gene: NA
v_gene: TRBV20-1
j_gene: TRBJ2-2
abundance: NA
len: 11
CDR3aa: CSALTAGELFF
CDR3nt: TGCAGTGCTCTGACAGCCGGGGAGCTGTTTTTT

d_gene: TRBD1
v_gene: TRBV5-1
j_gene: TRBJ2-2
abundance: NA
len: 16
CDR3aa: CASSSGQGANTGELFF
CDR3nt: TGCGCCAGCAGCTCGGGACAGGGGGCGAACACCGGGGAGCTGTTTTTT

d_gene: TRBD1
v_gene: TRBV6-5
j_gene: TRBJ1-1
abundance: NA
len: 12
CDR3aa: CASSTGDTEAFF
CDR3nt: TGTGCCAGCAGTACAGGGGACACTGAAGCTTTCTTT

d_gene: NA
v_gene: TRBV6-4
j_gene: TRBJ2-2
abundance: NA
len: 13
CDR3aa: CASSEVGTGELFF
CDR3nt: TGTGCCAGCAGTGAGGTCGGGACCGGGGAGCTGTTTTTT

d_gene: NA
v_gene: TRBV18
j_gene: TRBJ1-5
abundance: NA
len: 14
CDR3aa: CASSPQGLGQPQHF
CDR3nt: TGTGCCAGCTCACCCCAGGGGTTGGGGCAGCCCCAGCATTTT

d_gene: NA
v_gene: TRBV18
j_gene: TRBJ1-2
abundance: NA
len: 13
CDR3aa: CASSPIQENGYTF
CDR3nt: TGTGCCAGCTCACCAATACAGGAAAATGGCTACACCTTC